Below, 9 T cell receptor beta chains from the same sample are listed, as sequenced in a study of Ad26.COV2.S vaccination and SARS-CoV-2 variants. Treatment here: 15 to 20 received Ad26.COV2.S at low or high dose, single or two shots; about 5 received placebo; per-sample allocation not given. Specimens were obtained on day 63 following the first vaccine or placebo injection. Clones were read by immunoSEQ multiplex PCR, and TCRdb kept only the in-frame ones, dropping some. Altogether fewer than 800,000 clones are present, around 89% being singletons, with the ten largest covering approximately 1.5%. The starting material was peripheral blood, obtained in a trial of Ad26.COV2.S vaccine versus placebo. The receptors derive from a person between 18 and 65 years old who received the Ad26.COV2.S COVID-19 vaccine or a placebo.

The chain is built from TRBV30 and TRBJ1-6, with 9 nucleotides matching TRBD1. Germline CDR1 reads GTSNPN; CDR2 reads SVGIG (reference sequence). V gave up 3 bases and J gave up 9 bases; unmatched junction bases: 12. This CDR3 has 16 residues. The CDR3 bases are TGTGCCTGGAGCAAAAGCCCCGGGACAGGGTTTTCACCCCTCCACTTT. Its translation is CAWSKSPGTGFSPLHF. The complete variable domain, with remaining parts taken from reference TRBV30 and TRBJ1-6, reads SQTIHQWPATLVQPVGSPLSLECTVEGTSNPNLYWYRQAAGRGLQLLFYSVGIGQISSEVPQNLSASRPQDRQFILSSKKLLLSDSGFYLCAWSKSPGTGFSPLHFGNGTRLTVT.

This chain uses TRBV5-1 with TRBJ2-1, with 7 bases that match TRBD2. This CDR3 spans 15 amino acids. Trimming removed 3 bases from V and 5 bases from J; junction bases left unmatched: 8. Germline CDR1 is SGHRS and CDR2 is YFSETQ. This chain's CDR3 is CASSSNRDYNNEQFF. CDR3 coding DNA: TGCGCCAGCAGCTCAAACCGGGACTATAACAATGAGCAGTTCTTC. The entire variable domain, with the rest obtained from reference TRBV5-1 and TRBJ2-1, is as follows: KAGVTQTPRYLIKTRGQQVTLSCSPISGHRSVSWYQQTPGQGLQFLFEYFSETQRNKGNFPGRFSGRQFSNSRSEMNVSTLELGDSALYLCASSSNRDYNNEQFFGPGTRLTVL.

The chain employs TRBV4-3 and TRBJ2-7; no firm D call. Trimming removed 0 bases at V and 2 bases at J, with 8 bases between. This CDR3 spans 14 amino acids. Germline V gene lookup returns CDR1 LGHNA and CDR2 YSLEER. CDR3 sequence: CASSQDGRTYEQYF. The CDR3 DNA follows: TGCGCCAGCAGCCAAGATGGCAGGACCTACGAGCAGTACTTC.

The CDR3 bases are TGTGCCAGCAGTCCGGGACTAGCGGGGCAATACTACAATGAGCAGTTCTTC. Amino acids: CASSPGLAGQYYNEQFF. V is TRBV27 and J is TRBJ2-1; 13 nucleotides agree with TRBD2. With 5 bases clipped from V and 3 bases from J, the junction kept 7 bases outside the gene matches. The CDR3 totals 17 residues. Germline assignment: CDR1 MNHEY and CDR2 SMNVEV (reference sequence).

The V and J genes are TRBV7-2 and TRBJ2-7; D remains unclear. V lost 1 base to trimming and J lost 3 bases, with 7 bases between them. The CDR3 spans 13 residues. Looked up from germline, CDR1 is SGHTA and CDR2 is FQGNSA. The CDR3 nucleotides are TGTGCCAGCAGCTTAGGCCCTTACTACGAGCAGTACTTC. Translation gives CASSLGPYYEQYF.

The V gene is TRBV7-8, the J gene TRBJ1-1, with TRBD1 as a possible D gene (5 bases). The CDR3 is made up of 15 amino acids. V gave up 3 bases and J gave up 4 bases, with 15 bases separating them. The V gene's germline CDR1 is SGHVS and CDR2 FQNEAQ. CDR3 DNA sequence: TGTGCCAGCAGCTTCTCCCTTCAGGGTGTCACTGAAGCTTTCTTT. As protein: CASSFSLQGVTEAFF.

This chain uses TRBV7-2 with TRBJ2-1; TRBD2 is a possible D gene (5 bases). The CDR3 extends over 16 amino acids. CDR1 and CDR2 from the germline V gene are SGHTA and FQGNSA. Trimming cost V 1 base and J 0 bases, with 10 bases left between them. CDR3 in amino acids: CASSLEVGSSYNEQFF. The CDR3 DNA reads as TGTGCCAGCAGCTTAGAGGTTGGGAGCTCCTACAATGAGCAGTTCTTC.

J is TRBJ2-1 and V is TRBV9; 10 bases map to TRBD2. The V gene's germline CDR1 is SGDLS and CDR2 YYNGEE. V lost 4 bases to trimming and J lost 3 bases; unmatched junction nucleotides: 4. CDR3 size: 15 residues. This chain's CDR3 is CASSLSGGVYNEQFF. The DNA of the CDR3 is TGTGCCAGCAGCTTAAGCGGGGGGGTCTACAATGAGCAGTTCTTC.

The chain recombines TRBV19 with TRBJ1-6, with 9 bases lining up with TRBD1. V shed 6 bases, J shed 7 bases, and the junction held 7 bases outside the gene matches. Germline V lookup: CDR1 LNHDA, CDR2 SQIVND (reference sequence). CDR3 length: 15 residues. CDR3 protein: CASRPTTGGNSPLHF. In DNA, the CDR3 is TGTGCCAGTAGACCCACGACAGGGGGGAATTCACCCCTCCACTTT.